This T cell receptor beta chain emerged from a study of blood T cell repertoires in COVID-19. This table comes from immunoSEQ multiplex PCR, and its TCRdb copy is limited to in-frame clones, with some not included. The sample has 400,000 to 450,000 clones, about nine tenths seen once. Participants' reported clinical history set cohort assignment. This CDR3 is built from 13 residues. The germline CDR1 and CDR2 sequences are SNHLY and FYNNEI. J lost 6 bases, V lost 6 bases, and 5 bases had no gene match. The clonotype was recovered from a man aged 18 to 29 who had recovered from COVID-19. The sample consisted of PBMCs or T cells enriched from blood (not recorded which). The V gene is TRBV2, the J gene TRBJ2-7; 10 bases match TRBD1. This CDR3 is CASSGTGEGEQYF. The CDR3 coding sequence is TGTGCCAGCAGCGGGACAGGGGAAGGCGAGCAGTACTTC.